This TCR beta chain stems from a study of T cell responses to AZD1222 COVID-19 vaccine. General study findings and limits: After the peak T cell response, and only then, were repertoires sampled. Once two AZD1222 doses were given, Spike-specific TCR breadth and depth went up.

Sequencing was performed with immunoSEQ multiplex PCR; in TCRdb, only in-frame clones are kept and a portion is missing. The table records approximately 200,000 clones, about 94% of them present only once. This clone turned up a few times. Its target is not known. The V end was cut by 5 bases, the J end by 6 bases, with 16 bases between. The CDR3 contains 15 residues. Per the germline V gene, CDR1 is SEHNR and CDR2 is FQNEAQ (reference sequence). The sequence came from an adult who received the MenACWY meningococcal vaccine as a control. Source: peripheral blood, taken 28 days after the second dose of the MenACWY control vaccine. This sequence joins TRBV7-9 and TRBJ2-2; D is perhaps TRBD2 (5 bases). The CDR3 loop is CASSTRVSVPGELFF. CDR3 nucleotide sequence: TGTGCCAGCAGCACCCGAGTTAGCGTTCCCGGGGAGCTGTTTTTT.